These 30 T cell receptor beta chains originate from one sample sequenced in a study of blood T cell repertoires in COVID-19. Libraries were prepared by immunoSEQ multiplex PCR; TCRdb keeps only in-frame clonotypes and omits some of them. Here the sample spans about 100,000 clones, approximately 81% being singletons. Sample: peripheral blood. Source of these receptors: a human donor in a cohort sampled during active COVID-19.

This clone was observed a handful of times. This chain uses TRBV30 with TRBJ2-7; D gene unclear. V lost 0 bases, J lost 4 bases, and 4 bases lay in between. The CDR3 spans 11 residues. Per the germline V gene, CDR1 is GTSNPN and CDR2 is SVGIG (reference sequence). The CDR3 protein is CAWSVRYEQYF. The CDR3, as DNA: TGTGCCTGGAGTGTACGGTACGAGCAGTACTTC.

Written as DNA, the CDR3 is TGTGCCAGCAGCGTCCTTTCAGGCGATACGCAGTATTTT. Amino acids: CASSVLSGDTQYF. The chain links TRBV9 to TRBJ2-3; D ambiguous. V was trimmed by 2 bases and J by 6 bases, leaving 10 bases between them. Germline V gene lookup returns CDR1 SGDLS and CDR2 YYNGEE. The CDR3 is 13 residues long.

CDR3 region: CAIKPGLAPSQETQYF. CDR3 DNA: TGTGCCATCAAACCCGGACTAGCGCCCTCCCAAGAGACCCAGTACTTC. The chain carries TRBV10-3 and TRBJ2-5, with 9 nucleotides matching TRBD2. The CDR3 has 16 residues. From germline, CDR1 is ENHRY and CDR2 SYGVKD. Losses at the gene ends were 7 bases for V and 1 base for J; bases not matched to a gene: 10.

J is TRBJ2-7 and V is TRBV10-3; D is perhaps TRBD1 (6 bases). The V end lost 4 bases, the J end lost 0 bases, and 10 bases lay between the germline ends. Germline V lookup: CDR1 ENHRY, CDR2 SYGVKD. CDR3 size: 14 residues. CDR3 loop: CAISVDRSSYEQYF. The CDR3 nucleotides are TGTGCCATCAGTGTCGACAGGAGCTCCTACGAGCAGTACTTC.

The rearrangement uses TRBV23-1 and TRBJ1-4; the D gene is possibly TRBD1 (5 bases). TRBV23-1 belongs to the ORF category, with a function that is uncertain. This CDR3 region has 13 residues. V gave up 4 bases and J gave up 10 bases, with 13 bases separating them. The CDR3 spells CASSRQSEGKLFF. The CDR3 bases are TGCGCCAGCAGTCGACAGTCGGAGGGAAAACTGTTTTTT.

This chain joins TRBV4-2 and TRBJ2-5, with 15 bases fitting TRBD2. V was pared by 2 bases and J by 5 bases, with 12 bases of the junction left unmatched. The V gene's germline CDR1 is LGHNA and CDR2 YNFKEQ. The CDR3 length is 19 residues. For the CDR3, the DNA is TGTGCCAGCAGCCAAAGCCCGGGACTAGCGGGGGGAACTGGGGAGACCCAGTACTTC. Residues: CASSQSPGLAGGTGETQYF.

This chain joins TRBV11-2 and TRBJ2-1; D remains ambiguous. The CDR3 sequence is 11 residues long. V was shortened by 5 bases and J by 10 bases, with 9 bases between the two germline ends. The germline V gene encodes CDR1 SGHAT and CDR2 FQNNGV. CDR3 sequence: CASSPTDEQFF. In DNA form, the CDR3 reads TGTGCCAGCAGCCCGACTGACGAGCAGTTCTTC.

The chain has TRBV27 and TRBJ1-5, with D maybe TRBD1 (6 bases). V lost 6 bases to trimming and J lost 7 bases, with 19 bases between them. The germline gives CDR1 MNHEY, CDR2 SMNVEV (reference sequence). The CDR3 consists of 15 residues. CDR3 coding DNA: TGTGCCAGCAGGAACGGGGGGGGGCTGGGACAGCCCCAGCATTTT. It encodes CASRNGGGLGQPQHF.

This clone was seen a single time. The chain recombines TRBV18 with TRBJ1-1; 9 nucleotides agree with TRBD1. With 5 bases clipped from V and 1 base from J, the junction kept 5 bases outside the gene matches. Per the germline V gene, CDR1 is KGHSH and CDR2 is LQKENI. The CDR3 sequence is 15 residues long. DNA for the CDR3: TGTGCCAGCTCAGCCAGGACAGGGGAGAACACTGAAGCTTTCTTT. The encoded protein is CASSARTGENTEAFF.

The chain links TRBV28 to TRBJ2-3; 8 bases agree with TRBD2. The CDR3 has 13 residues. Per the germline V gene, CDR1 is MDHEN and CDR2 is SYDVKM. J gave up 5 bases and V 7 bases, and 5 bases lay outside the gene matches. CDR3 coding DNA: TGTGCCAGCATTCACGGGGGGGGAGATACGCAGTATTTT. Its translation: CASIHGGGDTQYF. Combining the CDR3 with reference TRBV28 and TRBJ2-3 gives the whole variable domain DVKVTQSSRYLVKRTGEKVFLECVQDMDHENMFWYRQDPGLGLRLIYFSYDVKMKEKGDIPEGYSVSREKKERFSLILESASTNQTSMYLCASIHGGGDTQYFGPGTRLTVL.

The J gene is TRBJ1-6, the V gene TRBV18; 11 bases line up with TRBD1. The germline gives CDR1 KGHSH, CDR2 LQKENI. Trimming took 6 bases from V and 10 from J; bases not matched to a gene: 11. The CDR3 length is 16 residues. In DNA, the CDR3 is TGTGCCAGCTCCCAGGACAGGGGGCGCGTTGGGTCACCCCTCCACTTT. This gives the protein CASSQDRGRVGSPLHF.

The chain uses TRBV6-2 or TRBV6-3 and TRBJ1-5, with 8 bases matching TRBD1. The CDR3 consists of 14 residues. Trimming at V came to 5 bases and at J to 4 bases, leaving 4 bases not matched to a gene. CDR1 MNHEY and CDR2 SVGEGT come from the germline V gene. CDR3 loop: CASSGRQGNQPQHF. The CDR3 DNA sequence: TGTGCCAGCAGTGGAAGACAGGGGAATCAGCCCCAGCATTTT.

The chain carries TRBV28 and TRBJ2-1; 10 bases agree with TRBD1. The V segment lost 5 bases and the J segment 4 bases; nucleotides outside the gene matches: 8. CDR3 length equals 16 residues. The germline gives CDR1 MDHEN, CDR2 SYDVKM. CDR3 loop: CASSRGRDRGYNEQFF. CDR3 DNA sequence: TGTGCCAGCAGTCGAGGCCGGGACAGGGGATACAATGAGCAGTTCTTC.

This clone was observed a few times. V is TRBV2 and J is TRBJ1-3, with unresolved D. The CDR3 spans 13 residues. V lost 10 bases to trimming and J lost 0 bases, with 10 bases between them. Germline CDR1 reads SNHLY; CDR2 reads FYNNEI. The CDR3 bases are TGTGCCACCGTACAGAGCTCTGGAAACACCATATATTTT. Residues: CATVQSSGNTIYF.

The genes are TRBV9 and TRBJ1-4, with unresolved D. V was trimmed by 4 bases and J by 0 bases, leaving 13 bases between them. Germline V CDR1 and CDR2: SGDLS, YYNGEE. This CDR3 is 16 amino acids long. The CDR3 DNA is TGTGCCAGCAGCCCAACCCACGGTGCAACTAATGAAAAACTGTTTTTT. It encodes CASSPTHGATNEKLFF.

The chain employs TRBV7-2 and TRBJ1-5, with D maybe TRBD1 (6 bases). CDR3 length equals 16 residues. Germline CDR1 and CDR2: SGHTA and FQGNSA. The V end was cut by 3 bases, the J end by 6 bases, with 18 bases between. Written as DNA, the CDR3 is TGTGCCAGCAGCTTTAGGACAGCAGGGATGGGTCAGCCCCAGCATTTT. It is translated as CASSFRTAGMGQPQHF.

The chain combines TRBV7-2 with TRBJ2-3; 10 bases agree with TRBD2. Germline V gene lookup returns CDR1 SGHTA and CDR2 FQGNSA. The junction had 11 bases not matched to a gene; V was cut back by 3 bases and J by 8 bases. The CDR3 is 16 residues long. The CDR3 is CASSFSAGGAQGTQYF. CDR3 coding DNA: TGTGCCAGCAGCTTTTCAGCGGGGGGGGCACAAGGTACGCAGTATTTT.

For the CDR3, the DNA is TGTGCCAGCAGTAAACAGGGGGGAGATCAGCCCCAGCATTTT. Residues: CASSKQGGDQPQHF. The genes are TRBV6-6 and TRBJ1-5, with 8 bases that match TRBD1. Looked up from germline, CDR1 is MNHNY and CDR2 is SVGAGI (reference sequence). The CDR3 is made up of 14 amino acids. Trimming removed 5 bases from V and 5 bases from J; junction bases left unmatched: 5.

This sequence joins TRBV6-2 or TRBV6-3 and TRBJ2-7, with TRBD2 matching over 9 bases. Looked up from germline, CDR1 is MNHEY and CDR2 is SVGEGT. The CDR3 extends over 14 amino acids. Losses at the gene ends were 2 bases for V and 7 bases for J; bases not matched to a gene: 6. CDR3 DNA: TGTGCCAGCAGTTACCCTGGACTAGCGTGGGAGCAGTACTTC. Protein sequence: CASSYPGLAWEQYF.

V usage is TRBV5-1 and J usage is TRBJ2-7, with TRBD1 as a possible D gene (6 bases). This CDR3 contains 14 residues. Trimming cost V 2 bases and J 6 bases, with 15 bases left between them. Germline V gene sequence: CDR1 SGHRS, CDR2 YFSETQ. In DNA form, the CDR3 reads TGCGCCAGCAGCTTACCAGGGGTTCTATTCGAGCAGTACTTC. Its translation is CASSLPGVLFEQYF.

J is TRBJ1-6 and V is TRBV19; 8 bases line up with TRBD1. With 7 bases clipped from V and 5 bases from J, the junction kept 7 bases outside the gene matches. The CDR3 is 15 amino acids. Germline CDR1 reads LNHDA; CDR2 reads SQIVND (reference sequence). The CDR3 sequence: CASKNIQGDNSPLHF. The CDR3 DNA sequence: TGTGCCAGTAAGAACATACAGGGGGATAATTCACCCCTCCACTTT.

The chain couples TRBV7-3 to TRBJ2-3; 10 nucleotides match TRBD2. The CDR3 covers 17 residues. CDR1 and CDR2 (germline): SGHTA, FQGTGA. The V gene end was trimmed by 4 bases and the J gene end by 5 bases; junction bases not matched to a gene: 12. CDR3 coding DNA: TGTGCCAGCAGCTCGAGACTAGCGGGTACTTCTTTAGATACGCAGTATTTT. Translating gives CASSSRLAGTSLDTQYF.

The chain links TRBV5-1 to TRBJ2-5; D is undetermined. The germline V gene encodes CDR1 SGHRS and CDR2 YFSETQ. CDR3 length equals 12 residues. Trimming took 1 base from V and 5 from J, leaving 6 bases between them. CDR3 protein: CASSLHRETQYF. The CDR3 nucleotides read TGCGCCAGCAGCTTGCACCGGGAGACCCAGTACTTC.

The chain carries TRBV5-1 and TRBJ1-3, with D unresolved. CDR3 length: 15 amino acids. Germline lookup yields CDR1 SGHRS and CDR2 YFSETQ. V lost 3 bases and J 3 bases, leaving 13 bases between the germline ends. The CDR3 bases are TGCGCCAGCAGCTCCCTTTCCGCAGGTGGAAACACCATATATTTT. Its protein is CASSSLSAGGNTIYF.

This clone was detected only once. This chain connects TRBV5-1 to TRBJ2-1; 7 positions match TRBD1. The CDR3 loop spans 14 amino acids. Trimming at V came to 5 bases and at J to 7 bases, leaving 9 bases not matched to a gene. Per germline, CDR1 SGHRS and CDR2 YFSETQ. The CDR3 region has the DNA TGCGCCAGCAGGAAAAAGGGGGCGCCTAATGAGCAGTTCTTC. Protein: CASRKKGAPNEQFF.

CDR3 nucleotides: TGTGCCAGTAGTATAACGGTGGGGGCGAGCTCTGGGGCCAACGTCCTGACTTTC. It encodes CASSITVGASSGANVLTF. The chain combines TRBV19 with TRBJ2-6; maybe TRBD1 (6 bases). The germline CDR1 and CDR2 sequences are LNHDA and SQIVND (reference sequence). Between the trimmed V and J ends, which lost 2 bases and 0 bases, there was a span of 14 bases. The length of the CDR3 is 18 residues.

The V and J genes are TRBV24-1 and TRBJ2-3, with 9 bases fitting TRBD2. CDR1 KGHDR and CDR2 SFDVKD come from the germline V gene. V was clipped by 1 base and J by 5 bases; unmatched bases: 6. The CDR3 totals 16 residues. CDR3 nucleotide sequence: TGTGCCACCAGTGATTTCCAGCGGGGGGCGGGAGATACGCAGTATTTT. It yields the protein CATSDFQRGAGDTQYF.

V is TRBV7-9 and J is TRBJ2-5; D is unresolved. The CDR3 has 13 residues. The V gene's germline CDR1 is SEHNR and CDR2 FQNEAQ (reference sequence). V was cut by 2 bases and J by 1 base, with 5 bases left in between. The CDR3: CASSLLIQETQYF. The CDR3 nucleotides are TGTGCCAGCAGCTTACTAATCCAAGAGACCCAGTACTTC.

Concerning this clone: Other nucleotide sequences from this sample produce the same CDR3. V gene TRBV5-4 combines with J gene TRBJ2-5, with D unclear. The germline V and J ends were trimmed by 1 base and 3 bases, with 7 bases remaining between them. The CDR3 length is 13 residues. The V gene's germline CDR1 is SGHNT and CDR2 YYREEE (reference sequence). Here the CDR3 reads CASSLRGEETQYF. The CDR3 nucleotides are TGTGCCAGCAGCTTGCGAGGAGAAGAGACCCAGTACTTC.

V and J are TRBV10-2 and TRBJ1-5; D may be TRBD1 (6 bases). This CDR3 comprises 13 residues. The V gene lost 8 bases and the J gene lost 4 bases, with 12 bases spanning the gap. Germline V gene data show CDR1 as WSHSY and CDR2 as SAAADI. The CDR3 DNA reads TGCGCCAGCCGCAGGGGCCTTAATCAGCCCCAGCATTTT. This sequence encodes CASRRGLNQPQHF.